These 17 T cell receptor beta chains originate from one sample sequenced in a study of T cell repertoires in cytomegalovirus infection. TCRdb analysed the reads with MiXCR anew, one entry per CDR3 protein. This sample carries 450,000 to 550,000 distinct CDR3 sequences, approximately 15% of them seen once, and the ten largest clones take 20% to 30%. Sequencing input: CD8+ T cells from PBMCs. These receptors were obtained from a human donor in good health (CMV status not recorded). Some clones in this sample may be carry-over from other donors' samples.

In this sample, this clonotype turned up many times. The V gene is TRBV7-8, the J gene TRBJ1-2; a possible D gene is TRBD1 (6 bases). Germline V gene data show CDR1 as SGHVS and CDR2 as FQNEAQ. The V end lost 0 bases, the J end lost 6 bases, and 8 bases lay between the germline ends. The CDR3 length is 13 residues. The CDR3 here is CASSLAAGDGYTF. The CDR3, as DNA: TGTGCCAGCAGCTTAGCGGCAGGGGATGGCTACACCTTC.

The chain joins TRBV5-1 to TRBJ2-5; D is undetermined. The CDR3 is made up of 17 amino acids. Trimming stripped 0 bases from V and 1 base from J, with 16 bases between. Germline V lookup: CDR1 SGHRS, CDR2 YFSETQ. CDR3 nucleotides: TGCGCCAGCAGCTTGGCCAGAGTGCGAGGCTTCCAAGAGACCCAGTACTTC. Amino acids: CASSLARVRGFQETQYF.

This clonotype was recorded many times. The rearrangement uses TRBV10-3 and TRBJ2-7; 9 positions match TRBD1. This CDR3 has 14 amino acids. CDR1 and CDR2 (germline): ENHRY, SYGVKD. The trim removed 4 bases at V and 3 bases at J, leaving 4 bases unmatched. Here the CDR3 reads CAISGRDRDYEQYF. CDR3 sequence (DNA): TGTGCCATCAGTGGCCGGGACAGGGACTACGAGCAGTACTTC.

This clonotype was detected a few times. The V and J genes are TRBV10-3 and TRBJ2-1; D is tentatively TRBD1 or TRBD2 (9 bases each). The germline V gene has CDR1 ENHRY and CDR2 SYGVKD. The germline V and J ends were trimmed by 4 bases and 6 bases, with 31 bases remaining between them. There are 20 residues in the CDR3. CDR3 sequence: CAISGGDRVQLAGRSNEQFF. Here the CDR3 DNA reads TGTGCCATCAGTGGTGGGGACAGGGTTCAGCTAGCGGGACGGTCCAATGAGCAGTTCTTC.

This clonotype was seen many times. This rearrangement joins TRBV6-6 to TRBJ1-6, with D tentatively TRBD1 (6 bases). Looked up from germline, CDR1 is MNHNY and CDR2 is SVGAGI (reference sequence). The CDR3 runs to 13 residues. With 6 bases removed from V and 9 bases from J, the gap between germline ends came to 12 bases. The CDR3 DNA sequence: TGTGCCAGCAGATCAGGGGATGGTTCACCCCTCCACTTT. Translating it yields CASRSGDGSPLHF.

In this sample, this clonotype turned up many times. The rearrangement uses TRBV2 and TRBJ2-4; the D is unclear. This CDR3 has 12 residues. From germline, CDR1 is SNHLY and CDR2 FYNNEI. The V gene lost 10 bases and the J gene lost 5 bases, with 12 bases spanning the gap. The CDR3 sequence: CAKRTEENIQYF. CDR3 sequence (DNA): TGTGCCAAGAGGACGGAAGAAAACATTCAGTACTTC.

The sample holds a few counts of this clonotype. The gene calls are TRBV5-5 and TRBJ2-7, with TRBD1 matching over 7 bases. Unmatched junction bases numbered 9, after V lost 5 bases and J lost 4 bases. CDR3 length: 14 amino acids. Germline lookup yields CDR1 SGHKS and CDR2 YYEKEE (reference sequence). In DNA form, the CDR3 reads TGTGCCAGCAGTCGGCCGGGACAGAGATACGAGCAGTACTTC. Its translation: CASSRPGQRYEQYF.

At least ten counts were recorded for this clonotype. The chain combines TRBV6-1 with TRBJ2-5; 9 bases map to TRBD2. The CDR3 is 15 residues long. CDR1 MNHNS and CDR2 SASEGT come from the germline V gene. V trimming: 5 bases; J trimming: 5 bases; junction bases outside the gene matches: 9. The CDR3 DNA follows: TGTGCCAGCAGTTCTGGCGGGAGGGCAGGGGAGACCCAGTACTTC. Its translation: CASSSGGRAGETQYF.

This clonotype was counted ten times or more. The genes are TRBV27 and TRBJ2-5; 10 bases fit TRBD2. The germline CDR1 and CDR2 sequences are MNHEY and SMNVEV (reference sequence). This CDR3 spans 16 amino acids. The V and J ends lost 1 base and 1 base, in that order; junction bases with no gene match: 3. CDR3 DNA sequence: TGTGCCAGCAGTTTATTTAGCGGGGGGATCCAAGAGACCCAGTACTTC. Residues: CASSLFSGGIQETQYF.

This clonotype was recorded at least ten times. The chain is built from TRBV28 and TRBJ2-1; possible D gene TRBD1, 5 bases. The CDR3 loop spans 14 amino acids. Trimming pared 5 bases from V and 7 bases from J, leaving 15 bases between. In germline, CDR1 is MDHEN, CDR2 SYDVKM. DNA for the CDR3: TGTGCCAGCAGTCCAGGGATCTTTGAAAATGAGCAGTTCTTC. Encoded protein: CASSPGIFENEQFF.

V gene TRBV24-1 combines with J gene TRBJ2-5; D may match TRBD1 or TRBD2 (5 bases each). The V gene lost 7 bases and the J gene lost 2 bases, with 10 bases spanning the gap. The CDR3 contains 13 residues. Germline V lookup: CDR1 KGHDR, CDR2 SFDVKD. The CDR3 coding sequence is TGTGCCACCAGACCCGGGACGCAAGAGACCCAGTACTTC. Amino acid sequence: CATRPGTQETQYF.

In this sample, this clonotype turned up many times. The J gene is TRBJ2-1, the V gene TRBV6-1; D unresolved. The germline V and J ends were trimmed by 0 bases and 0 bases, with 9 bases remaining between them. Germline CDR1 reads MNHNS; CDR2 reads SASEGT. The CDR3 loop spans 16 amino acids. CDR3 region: CASSEAFVNSYNEQFF. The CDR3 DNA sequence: TGTGCCAGCAGTGAAGCGTTCGTAAACTCCTACAATGAGCAGTTCTTC.

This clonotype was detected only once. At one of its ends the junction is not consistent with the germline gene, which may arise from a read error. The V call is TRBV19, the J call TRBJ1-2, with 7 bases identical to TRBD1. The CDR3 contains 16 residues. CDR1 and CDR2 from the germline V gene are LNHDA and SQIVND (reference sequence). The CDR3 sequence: CARSIVPGTGVDGYTF. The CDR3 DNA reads TGTGCCAGAAGTATAGTTCCCGGCACAGGGGTGGATGGCTACACCTTC.

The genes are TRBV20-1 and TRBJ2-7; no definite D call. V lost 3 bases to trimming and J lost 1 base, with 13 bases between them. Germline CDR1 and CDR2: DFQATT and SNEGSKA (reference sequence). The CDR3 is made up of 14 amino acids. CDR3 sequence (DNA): TGCAGTGCTAGCCCACCTTATGAGTCCTACGAGCAGTACTTC. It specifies CSASPPYESYEQYF.

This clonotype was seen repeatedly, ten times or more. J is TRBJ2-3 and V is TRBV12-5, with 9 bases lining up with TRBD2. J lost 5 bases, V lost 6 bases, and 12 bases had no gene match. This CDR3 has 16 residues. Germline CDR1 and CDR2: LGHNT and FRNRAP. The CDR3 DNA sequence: TGTGCTAGTGGCTCCGGGGTAGCGGGAGTACAAGATACGCAGTATTTT. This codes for CASGSGVAGVQDTQYF.

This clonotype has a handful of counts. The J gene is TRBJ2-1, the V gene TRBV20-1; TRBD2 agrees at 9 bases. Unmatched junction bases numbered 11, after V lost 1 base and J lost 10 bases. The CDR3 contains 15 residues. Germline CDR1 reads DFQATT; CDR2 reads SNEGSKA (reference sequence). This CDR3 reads CSARGGGRAFWEQFF. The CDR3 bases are TGCAGTGCTAGAGGTGGCGGGAGGGCCTTTTGGGAGCAGTTCTTC.

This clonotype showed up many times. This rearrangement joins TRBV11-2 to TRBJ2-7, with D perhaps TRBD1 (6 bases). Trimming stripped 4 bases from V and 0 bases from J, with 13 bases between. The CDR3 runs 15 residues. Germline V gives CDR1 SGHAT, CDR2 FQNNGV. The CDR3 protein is CASSSGQGPSYEQYF. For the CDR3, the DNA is TGTGCCAGCAGCTCGGGGCAGGGGCCCTCCTACGAGCAGTACTTC.